This T cell receptor (beta chain) was obtained from a study of tissue T cells after allogeneic stem cell transplantation. Study in general: Pathologist review favored tissue samples showing histologically apparent lymphocytes. General study findings and limits: Sampling depth was limited, and the cohort was small and clinically varied.

Generated by immunoSEQ multiplex PCR, the TCRdb table keeps only in-frame clones and is missing some. Counted here are about 2,700 clones, roughly 60% occurring once; the ten biggest clones make up around a sixth. Adult allogeneic hematopoietic cell transplant recipients with steroid-refractory graft-versus-host disease were prospectively enrolled for research autopsy. Between the trimmed V and J ends, which lost 5 bases and 2 bases, there was a span of 15 bases. There are 16 residues in the CDR3. The germline CDR1 and CDR2 sequences are SGHAT and FQNNGV. Comments on this clone: Its antigen is currently unknown.

The TCR comes from an older male patient with steroid-refractory graft-versus-host disease after an allogeneic stem cell transplant. Some of the T cells may derive from the graft donor. The genes are TRBV11-2 and TRBJ2-2; D is undetermined. The input for sequencing was descending colon tissue, taken at autopsy. CDR3 residues: CASSPPTRANTGELFF. The CDR3 DNA reads TGTGCCAGCAGCCCACCCACCCGGGCTAACACCGGGGAGCTGTTTTTT.